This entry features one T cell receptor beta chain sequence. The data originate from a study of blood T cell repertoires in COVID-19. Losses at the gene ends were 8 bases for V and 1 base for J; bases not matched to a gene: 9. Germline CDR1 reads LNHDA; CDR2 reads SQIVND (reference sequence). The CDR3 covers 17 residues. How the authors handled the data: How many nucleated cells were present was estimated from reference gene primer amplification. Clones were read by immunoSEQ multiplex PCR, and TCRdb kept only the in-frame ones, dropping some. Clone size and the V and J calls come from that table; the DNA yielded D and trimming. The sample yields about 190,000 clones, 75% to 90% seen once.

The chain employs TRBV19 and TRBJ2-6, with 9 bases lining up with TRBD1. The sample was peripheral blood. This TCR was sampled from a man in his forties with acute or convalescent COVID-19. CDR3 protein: CASGTGTGRSGANVLTF. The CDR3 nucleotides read TGTGCCAGTGGAACCGGGACAGGGAGGTCTGGGGCCAACGTCCTGACTTTC. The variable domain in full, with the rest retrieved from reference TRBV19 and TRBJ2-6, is DGGITQSPKYLFRKEGQNVTLSCEQNLNHDAMYWYRQDPGQGLRLIYYSQIVNDFQKGDIAEGYSVSREKKESFPLTVTSAQKNPTAFYLCASGTGTGRSGANVLTFGAGSRLTVL.